This T cell receptor beta chain was profiled in a study of CD4+ T cells in melanoma. Overall study results and limits: CD8+ T cell, macrophage and B cell function reportedly correlated with neoantigen-specific CD4+ T cells. Reportedly, melanoma neoantigen-specific CD4+ T cells showed varied differentiation states.

Produced via immunoSEQ multiplex PCR; TCRdb's table is partial and in-frame only. The table records 18,000 or so clones, 81% of them present only once. CDR3 length: 14 residues. Germline V gives CDR1 MNHNS, CDR2 SASEGT. V lost 6 bases and J lost 6, with 17 bases in between. The count of this clone is one. What it binds is unknown. The TCR originated in a human donor with melanoma. Sequencing was carried out using cells from a culture (not recorded whether cultured in vitro). J is TRBJ1-1 and V is TRBV6-1; D unclear. The CDR3 DNA sequence: TGTGCCAGCAGACCCGACTTGTTCTACTCTGAAGCTTTCTTT. Translated, it gives CASRPDLFYSEAFF.